These T cell receptor beta chains were read from a single sample in a study of T cell responses to AZD1222 COVID-19 vaccine. The repertoire was sequenced with immunoSEQ multiplex PCR; TCRdb's copy has only in-frame clones and lacks some. The sample lists around 77,000 clones, roughly 88% occurring once. The sample here was peripheral blood, taken on day 0 of AZD1222 vaccination. The origin of the receptors is an adult in good health. Both conserved end residues are part of each CDR3. The D gene is left open where the match is weak. Where a row states a size, it is once, few, many or the class of an expanded clone; other rows omit it.

v_call	j_call	d_call	clone_size	cdr3_nt	cdr3_aa
TRBV6-1	TRBJ1-3	-	-	TGTGCCAGCAGTGGTTCGGGACTATCAACTGGAAACACCATATATTTT	CASSGSGLSTGNTIYF
TRBV15	TRBJ1-3	-	-	TGTGCCACCAGCAGAGATTTCTCCGCAGACACCATATATTTT	CATSRDFSADTIYF
TRBV19	TRBJ1-3	-	once	TGTGCCAGTAGCCAAGACTCTGGAAACACCATATATTTT	CASSQDSGNTIYF
TRBV5-1	TRBJ2-2	TRBD1	-	TGCGCCAGCAGCTTAATGACAGGGATCCCCTTAACGAACACCGGGGAGCTGTTTTTT	CASSLMTGIPLTNTGELFF
TRBV2	TRBJ1-3	-	few	TGTGCCAGCACCGTAGGGGGGCAAACTGGAAACACCATATATTTT	CASTVGGQTGNTIYF
TRBV11-2	TRBJ2-5	-	-	TGTGCCAGCAGCCCTGAACTACTGGTTATGAAGACCCAGTACTTC	CASSPELLVMKTQYF
TRBV28	TRBJ2-3	-	-	TGTGCCAGCAGCAGGGACAAAAGCACAGATACGCAGTATTTT	CASSRDKSTDTQYF
TRBV4-2	TRBJ2-1	-	-	TGTGCCAGCAGCCAAATCCCCGGGAGCTCCTACAATGAGCAGTTCTTC	CASSQIPGSSYNEQFF
TRBV28	TRBJ2-5	-	-	TGTGCCAGCATCATGACTGGAAAAGAGACCCAGTACTTC	CASIMTGKETQYF
TRBV7-8	TRBJ2-5	TRBD2	-	TGTGCCAGCAGCCCGCGGGCAAGCGGGGGGGCCGAAGAGACCCAGTACTTC	CASSPRASGGAEETQYF
TRBV4-1	TRBJ2-3	TRBD2	-	TGCGCCAGCAGCCAAGCTAGCGGGGGGGCCTACACAGATACGCAGTATTTT	CASSQASGGAYTDTQYF
TRBV24-1	TRBJ2-5	-	-	TGTGCCACCAGTGAACCCGGGACACAAGAGACCCAGTACTTC	CATSEPGTQETQYF